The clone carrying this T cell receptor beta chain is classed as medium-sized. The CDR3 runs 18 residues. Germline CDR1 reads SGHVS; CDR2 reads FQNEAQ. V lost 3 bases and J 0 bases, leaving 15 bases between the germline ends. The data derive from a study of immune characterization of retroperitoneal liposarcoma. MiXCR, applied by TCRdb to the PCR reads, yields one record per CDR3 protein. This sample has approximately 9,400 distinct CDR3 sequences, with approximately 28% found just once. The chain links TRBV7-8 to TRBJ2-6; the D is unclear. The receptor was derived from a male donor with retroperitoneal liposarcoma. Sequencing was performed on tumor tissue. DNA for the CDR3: TGTGCCAGCAGCTTGGTAGGAGTCGATCTCTCTGGGGCCAACGTCCTGACTTTC. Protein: CASSLVGVDLSGANVLTF.